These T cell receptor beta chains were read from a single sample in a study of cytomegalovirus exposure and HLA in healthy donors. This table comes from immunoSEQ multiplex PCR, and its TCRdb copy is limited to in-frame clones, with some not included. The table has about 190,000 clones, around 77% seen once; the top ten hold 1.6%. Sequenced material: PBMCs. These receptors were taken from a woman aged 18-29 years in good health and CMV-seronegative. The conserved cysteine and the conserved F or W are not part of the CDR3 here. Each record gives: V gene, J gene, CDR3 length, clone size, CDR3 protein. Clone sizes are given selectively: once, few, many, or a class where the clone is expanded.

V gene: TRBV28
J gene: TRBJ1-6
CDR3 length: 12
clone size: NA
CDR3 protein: ASNPSQVRSPLH

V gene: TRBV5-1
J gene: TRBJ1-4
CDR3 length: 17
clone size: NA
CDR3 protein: ASSPVALGSMRAREKLF

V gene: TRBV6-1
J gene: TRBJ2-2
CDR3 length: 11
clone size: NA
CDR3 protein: ASPGRWAGELF

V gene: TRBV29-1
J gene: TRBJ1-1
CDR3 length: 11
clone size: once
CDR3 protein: SVEVAGDTEAF

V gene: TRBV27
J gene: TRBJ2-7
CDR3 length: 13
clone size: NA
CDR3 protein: ASRSGGLFTYEQY

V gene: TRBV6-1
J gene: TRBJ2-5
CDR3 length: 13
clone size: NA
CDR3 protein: ASSEWRTGGETQY

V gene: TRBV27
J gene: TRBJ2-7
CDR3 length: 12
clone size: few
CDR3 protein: ASSPLAGPVEQY

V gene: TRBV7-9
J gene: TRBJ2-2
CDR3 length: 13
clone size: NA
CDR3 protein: ASSYHGGLPEELF

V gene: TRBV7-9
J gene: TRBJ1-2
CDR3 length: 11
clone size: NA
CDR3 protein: ASSYDSSYGYT

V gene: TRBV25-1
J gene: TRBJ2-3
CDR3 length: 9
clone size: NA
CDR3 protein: ASSAGGTQY

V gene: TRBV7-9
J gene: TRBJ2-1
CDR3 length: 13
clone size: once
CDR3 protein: ASSLWSDREDEQF

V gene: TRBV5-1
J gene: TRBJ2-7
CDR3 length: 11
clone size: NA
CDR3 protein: ASSLNTGFEQY

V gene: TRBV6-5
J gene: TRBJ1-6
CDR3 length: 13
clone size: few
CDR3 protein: ASRLSSSYNSPLH

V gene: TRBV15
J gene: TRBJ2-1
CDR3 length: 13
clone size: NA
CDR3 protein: ATSRDSPTYNEQF

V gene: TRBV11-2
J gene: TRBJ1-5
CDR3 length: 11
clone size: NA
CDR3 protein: ASSQEEGQPQH

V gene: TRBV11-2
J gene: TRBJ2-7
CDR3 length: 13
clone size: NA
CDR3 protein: ASSTPSGVSYEQY

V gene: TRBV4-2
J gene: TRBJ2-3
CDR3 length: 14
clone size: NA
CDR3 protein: ASSQVVQGGTDTQY

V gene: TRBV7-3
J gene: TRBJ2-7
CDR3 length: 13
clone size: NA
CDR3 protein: ASSPEREGSYEQY

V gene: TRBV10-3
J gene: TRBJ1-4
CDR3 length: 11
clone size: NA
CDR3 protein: AIRAGQNEKLF

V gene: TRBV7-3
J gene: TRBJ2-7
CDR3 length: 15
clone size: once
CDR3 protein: ASSFGYLAGVPSEQY

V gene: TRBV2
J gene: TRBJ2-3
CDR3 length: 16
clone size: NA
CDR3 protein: ASSHWRLAGGSTDTQY

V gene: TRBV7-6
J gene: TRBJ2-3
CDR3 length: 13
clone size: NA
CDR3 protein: ASSLKDYSTDTQY

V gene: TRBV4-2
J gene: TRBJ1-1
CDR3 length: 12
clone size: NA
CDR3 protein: ASSQESLNTEAF

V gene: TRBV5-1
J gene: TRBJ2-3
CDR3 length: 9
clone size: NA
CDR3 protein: ASRLTDTQY

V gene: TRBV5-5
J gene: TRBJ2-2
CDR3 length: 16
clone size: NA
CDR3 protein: ASSLVTSGRAYTGELF

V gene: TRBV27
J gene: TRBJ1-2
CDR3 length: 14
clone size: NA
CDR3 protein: ASSPGTGGSNYGYT

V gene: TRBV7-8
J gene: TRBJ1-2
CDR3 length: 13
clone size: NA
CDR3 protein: ASSRRGVGGGGYT

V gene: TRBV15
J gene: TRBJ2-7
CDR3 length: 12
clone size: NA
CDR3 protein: ATSRVREGTEQY

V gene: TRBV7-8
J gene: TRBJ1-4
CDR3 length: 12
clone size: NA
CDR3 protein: ASSLTTGFEKLF

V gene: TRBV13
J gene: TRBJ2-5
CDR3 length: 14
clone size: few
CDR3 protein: ASSSRLAGVQETQY

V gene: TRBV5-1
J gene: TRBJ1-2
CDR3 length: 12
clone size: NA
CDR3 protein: ASSFRGRVDGYT

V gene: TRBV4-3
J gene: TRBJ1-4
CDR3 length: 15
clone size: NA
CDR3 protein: ASSRYRDRETNEKLF

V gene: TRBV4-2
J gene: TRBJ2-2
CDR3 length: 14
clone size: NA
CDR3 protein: ASSQSGSLNTGELF

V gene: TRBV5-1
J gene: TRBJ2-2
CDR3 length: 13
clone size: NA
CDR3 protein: ASSLSGIKTGELF

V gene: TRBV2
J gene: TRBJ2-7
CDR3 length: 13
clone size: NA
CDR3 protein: ASSELAGGNYEQY

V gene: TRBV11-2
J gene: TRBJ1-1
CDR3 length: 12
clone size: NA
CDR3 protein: ASSLDRVGTEAF

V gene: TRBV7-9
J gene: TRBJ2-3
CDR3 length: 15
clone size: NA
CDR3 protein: ASRSSGVLASTDTQY

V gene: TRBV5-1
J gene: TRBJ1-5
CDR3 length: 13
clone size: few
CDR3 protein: ASSLEGISNQPQH

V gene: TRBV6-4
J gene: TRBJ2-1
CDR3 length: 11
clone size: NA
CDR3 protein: ASSGGLRNEQF

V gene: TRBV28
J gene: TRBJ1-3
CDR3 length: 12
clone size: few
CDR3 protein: ASRELFSGNTIY

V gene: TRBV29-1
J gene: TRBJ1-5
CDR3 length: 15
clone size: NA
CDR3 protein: SVDRGGHILGNQPQH

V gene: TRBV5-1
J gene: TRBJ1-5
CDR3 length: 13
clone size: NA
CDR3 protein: ASSPDSSFNQPQH

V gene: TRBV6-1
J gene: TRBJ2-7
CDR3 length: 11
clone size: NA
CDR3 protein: ASEEQGLYEQY

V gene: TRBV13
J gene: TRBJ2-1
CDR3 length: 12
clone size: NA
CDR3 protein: ATRSGGAHNEQF

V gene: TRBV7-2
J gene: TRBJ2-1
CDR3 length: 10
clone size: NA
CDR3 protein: ASSLGTIEQF

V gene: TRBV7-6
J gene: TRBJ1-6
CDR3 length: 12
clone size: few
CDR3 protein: ASSWGGSNSPLH

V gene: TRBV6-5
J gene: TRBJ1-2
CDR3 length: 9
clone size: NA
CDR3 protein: ASRDRVGYT

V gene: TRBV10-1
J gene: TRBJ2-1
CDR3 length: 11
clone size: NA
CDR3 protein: ASSDTIQHEQF

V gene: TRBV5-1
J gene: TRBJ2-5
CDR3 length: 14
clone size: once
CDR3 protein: ASSLAGTSKISAQY